The 17 T cell receptor beta chains below come from one sample, sequenced in a study of blood T cell repertoires in COVID-19. Measured with immunoSEQ multiplex PCR; TCRdb has only the in-frame clones, and not every one. The table has some 130,000 clones, around 89% seen once. Sequenced: peripheral blood. The source of these receptors is a man between 60 and 70 years old with COVID-19, enrolled during active disease.

J is TRBJ1-3 and V is TRBV30, with 7 bases lining up with TRBD1. The CDR3 loop spans 14 amino acids. Germline CDR1 is GTSNPN and CDR2 is SVGIG (reference sequence). J gave up 5 bases and V 0 bases, and 4 bases lay outside the gene matches. The CDR3 loop is CAWSVSGGRNTIYF. The CDR3 bases are TGTGCCTGGAGTGTGTCAGGGGGTAGAAACACCATATATTTT.

J is TRBJ2-5 and V is TRBV7-9; perhaps TRBD2 as D (6 bases). There are 12 residues in the CDR3. In germline, CDR1 is SEHNR, CDR2 FQNEAQ (reference sequence). Trimming pared 6 bases from V and 5 bases from J, leaving 10 bases between. The CDR3 protein is CASSRGGETQYF. For the CDR3, the DNA is TGTGCCAGCAGTCGTGGGGGGGAGACCCAGTACTTC.

A word on this clone: The same CDR3 can be traced to other DNA sequences in this sample. The rearrangement links TRBV6-5 to TRBJ1-2; 10 positions match TRBD1. CDR3 size: 14 residues. Per germline, CDR1 MNHEY and CDR2 SVGAGI. V shed 0 bases, J shed 8 bases, and the junction held 3 bases outside the gene matches. DNA for the CDR3: TGTGCCAGCAGTTACTCGACAGGGGGCGGCGGCTACACCTTC. It yields the protein CASSYSTGGGGYTF.

The chain links TRBV7-3 to TRBJ2-3; D unresolved. CDR1 and CDR2 (germline): SGHTA, FQGTGA. The CDR3 has 14 residues. Between the trimmed V and J ends, which lost 5 bases and 3 bases, there was a span of 12 bases. CDR3 nucleotide sequence: TGTGCCAGCAGCCCACGGTTACGAACAGATACGCAGTATTTT. Protein sequence: CASSPRLRTDTQYF.

The CDR3 DNA is TGTGCCAGCAGCGTAGCCGCGGGGAACACTGAAGCTTTCTTT. It specifies CASSVAAGNTEAFF. J is TRBJ1-1 and V is TRBV9; D unclear. CDR1 and CDR2 from the germline V gene are SGDLS and YYNGEE. This CDR3 spans 14 amino acids. V lost 0 bases, J lost 1 base, and 7 bases lay in between.

This chain joins TRBV20-1 and TRBJ1-2, with a tentative D call TRBD1 (5 bases). CDR1 DFQATT and CDR2 SNEGSKA come from the germline V gene (reference sequence). V shed 5 bases and J shed 6 bases, with 10 bases lying between them. CDR3 length: 11 amino acids. The CDR3 spells CSAVRVDGYTF. The DNA of the CDR3 is TGCAGTGCTGTCAGGGTGGATGGCTACACCTTC.

A few counts support this clone. The J gene is TRBJ1-1, the V gene TRBV28; 8 bases fit TRBD1. The V gene end was trimmed by 10 bases and the J gene end by 0 bases; junction bases not matched to a gene: 4. This CDR3 region has 13 residues. CDR1 is MDHEN, CDR2 SYDVKM, per germline. The CDR3 DNA reads TGTGCCATTGACAGGGGACTGAACACTGAAGCTTTCTTT. Translation gives CAIDRGLNTEAFF.

This chain connects TRBV5-6 to TRBJ2-7; TRBD1 aligns across 11 bases. Per germline, CDR1 SGHDT and CDR2 YYEEEE. The CDR3 covers 15 residues. Germline trimming cut 4 bases from V and 5 bases from J; bases unmatched to any gene: 8. CDR3 residues: CASSNVPGQGDEQYF. CDR3 DNA: TGTGCCAGCAGCAATGTACCGGGACAGGGGGACGAGCAGTACTTC.

This chain links TRBV6-5 with TRBJ2-7; D perhaps matches TRBD1 (5 bases). The V and J ends lost 6 bases and 1 base respectively, with 13 bases between them. Germline lookup yields CDR1 MNHEY and CDR2 SVGAGI. This CDR3 comprises 14 residues. In nucleotides, the CDR3 is TGTGCCAGCAGCTCCAGGGCTACTTCCTACGAGCAGTACTTC. This gives the protein CASSSRATSYEQYF.

This chain joins TRBV28 and TRBJ1-2; a weak D match, TRBD1 (6 bases). This CDR3 has 12 amino acids. CDR1 and CDR2 (germline): MDHEN, SYDVKM. V lost 5 bases and J lost 4, with 8 bases in between. The CDR3 coding sequence is TGTGCCAGCAGTGGACAGTTCTATGGCTACACCTTC. It translates to CASSGQFYGYTF.

The chain joins TRBV19 to TRBJ2-2; 11 nucleotides agree with TRBD2. The CDR3 sequence is 17 residues long. Germline CDR1 LNHDA, CDR2 SQIVND (reference sequence). V was pared by 8 bases and J by 5 bases, with 13 bases of the junction left unmatched. The CDR3 is CASGGLAGIRGTGELFF. CDR3 DNA sequence: TGTGCCAGTGGCGGACTAGCGGGTATTCGTGGGACCGGGGAGCTGTTTTTT.

The chain carries TRBV7-3 and TRBJ1-1; D remains ambiguous. V gave up 3 bases and J gave up 4 bases, with 9 bases separating them. The germline V gene has CDR1 SGHTA and CDR2 FQGTGA. This CDR3 has 13 amino acids. The CDR3, as DNA: TGTGCCAGCAGCTTTTTATCGGGCACTGAAGCTTTCTTT. Protein product: CASSFLSGTEAFF.

This clone is a singleton in its sample. The gene calls are TRBV4-2 and TRBJ2-5, with 7 bases lining up with TRBD1. The J segment lost 10 bases and the V segment lost 3 bases, leaving 11 bases of the junction unmatched. Looked up from germline, CDR1 is LGHNA and CDR2 is YNFKEQ. This CDR3 contains 14 residues. CDR3 sequence reads: CASSQGQPLSGQYF. The CDR3 DNA reads TGTGCCAGCAGCCAGGGACAGCCTTTGAGTGGCCAGTACTTC.

V and J are TRBV3-1 (or the pseudogene TRBV3-2) and TRBJ1-4, with D unresolved. V lost 4 bases and J lost 5, with 11 bases in between. Germline V gives CDR1 LGHDT, CDR2 YNNKEL (reference sequence). The CDR3 is 14 amino acids. The CDR3 DNA reads as TGTGCCAGCAGCCCCGCGAGAGTGAATGAAAAACTGTTTTTT. Protein sequence: CASSPARVNEKLFF.

This sequence joins TRBV7-6 and TRBJ1-6; D is possibly TRBD1 (6 bases). Germline CDR1 is SGHVS and CDR2 is FNYEAQ. The CDR3 is made up of 15 amino acids. V was cut by 0 bases and J by 7 bases, with 10 bases left in between. CDR3: CASSLAPRGNSPLHF. CDR3 nucleotide sequence: TGTGCCAGCAGCTTAGCGCCCAGGGGAAATTCACCCCTCCACTTT. The full variable domain, with the rest looked up from reference TRBV7-6 and TRBJ1-6, is GAGVSQSPRYKVTKRGQDVALRCDPISGHVSLYWYRQALGQGPEFLTYFNYEAQQDKSGLPNDRFSAERPEGSISTLTIQRTEQRDSAMYRCASSLAPRGNSPLHFGNGTRLTVT.

This clone was seen only once. The chain carries TRBV7-2 and TRBJ2-1, with D uncertain. The CDR3 spans 12 residues. Germline loops: CDR1 SGHTA, CDR2 FQGNSA. Between the trimmed V and J ends, which lost 5 bases and 10 bases, there was a span of 12 bases. CDR3 coding DNA: TGTGCCAGCAGCCGTGACATTAAGGAGCAGTTCTTC. Protein: CASSRDIKEQFF.

This clone has only one observation. The rearrangement uses TRBV7-9 and TRBJ1-5, with 9 positions matching TRBD1. The trim removed 5 bases at V and 6 bases at J, leaving 5 bases unmatched. Germline V CDR1 and CDR2: SEHNR, FQNEAQ (reference sequence). There are 14 residues in the CDR3. The CDR3 region is CASSEQGAGQPQHF. The CDR3 DNA follows: TGTGCCAGCAGCGAACAGGGGGCGGGTCAGCCCCAGCATTTT.